Below, 11 T cell receptor beta chains from the same sample are listed, as sequenced in a study of blood T cell repertoires in COVID-19. TCRdb keeps only in-frame clones here, not all; method: immunoSEQ multiplex PCR. The top ten hold about 5% of the sample, which has 150,000 or so clones, roughly 89% seen once. Sequencing was carried out using peripheral blood. All receptors derive from a human donor in a cohort sampled during active COVID-19.

The chain couples TRBV7-8 to TRBJ2-7, with TRBD2 matching over 8 bases. In germline, CDR1 is SGHVS, CDR2 FQNEAQ. V dropped 4 bases and J dropped 3; count of bases not matched to a gene: 8. The CDR3 runs to 15 residues. This CDR3 reads CASSSRGGVIYEQYF. The CDR3 DNA follows: TGTGCCAGCAGCTCTCGGGGGGGGGTCATCTACGAGCAGTACTTC.

The genes are TRBV10-3 and TRBJ2-7; 10 bases agree with TRBD1. Germline V gives CDR1 ENHRY, CDR2 SYGVKD. V shed 4 bases and J 4 bases; nucleotides not matched to a gene: 10. The CDR3 covers 16 residues. CDR3 sequence: CAISVNPGTGEYEQYF. The CDR3 coding sequence is TGTGCCATCAGTGTAAACCCCGGGACAGGGGAGTACGAGCAGTACTTC.

V usage is TRBV16 and J usage is TRBJ1-5, with D possibly TRBD1 on 6 matching bases. Germline V CDR1 and CDR2: KGHSY, FQNENV. CDR3 length equals 14 residues. The V end was cut by 4 bases, the J end by 14 bases, with 21 bases between. CDR3 sequence: CASSPQSRSPGEHF. Written as DNA, the CDR3 is TGTGCCAGCAGCCCGCAATCGAGGTCACCAGGGGAGCATTTT.

The chain carries TRBV6-5 and TRBJ2-1; 7 positions match TRBD2. The ends lost 4 bases at V and 7 bases at J; junction bases unmatched: 4. CDR3 length equals 13 residues. CDR1 is MNHEY, CDR2 SVGAGI, per germline. CDR3 protein: CASSFSGLNEQFF. Here the CDR3 DNA reads TGTGCCAGCAGTTTTAGCGGGTTGAATGAGCAGTTCTTC.

Comments on this clone: The sample holds other DNA sequences that translate to the same CDR3. The J gene is TRBJ1-1, the V gene TRBV9; 9 bases align to TRBD1. The germline V gene has CDR1 SGDLS and CDR2 YYNGEE. V dropped 0 bases and J dropped 5; count of bases not matched to a gene: 11. The CDR3 length is 17 residues. The CDR3 coding sequence is TGTGCCAGCAGCGTAGACGCCGGGACAGGGCATAATACTGAAGCTTTCTTT. It encodes CASSVDAGTGHNTEAFF. The entire variable domain, with the rest obtained from reference TRBV9 and TRBJ1-1, is as follows: DSGVTQTPKHLITATGQRVTLRCSPRSGDLSVYWYQQSLDQGLQFLIQYYNGEERAKGNILERFSAQQFPDLHSELNLSSLELGDSALYFCASSVDAGTGHNTEAFFGQGTRLTVV.

This chain connects TRBV24-1 to TRBJ2-5, with TRBD1 identical over 12 bases. This CDR3 region has 15 residues. V lost 5 bases, J lost 3 bases, and 3 bases stayed unmatched. From germline, CDR1 is KGHDR and CDR2 SFDVKD. This chain's CDR3 is CATSAGQGAKETQYF. CDR3 DNA: TGTGCCACCAGTGCGGGACAGGGGGCTAAAGAGACCCAGTACTTC.

This CDR3 reads CASSLVPGNTEAFF. Written as DNA, the CDR3 is TGTGCCAGCAGCTTGGTCCCGGGTAACACTGAAGCTTTCTTT. The gene calls are TRBV5-6 and TRBJ1-1; D gene uncertain. Trimming removed 0 bases from V and 2 bases from J, with 8 bases in between. The germline gives CDR1 SGHDT, CDR2 YYEEEE. The CDR3 is made up of 14 amino acids.

The chain combines TRBV4-3 with TRBJ1-2, with D tentatively TRBD1 (6 bases). Germline lookup yields CDR1 LGHNA and CDR2 YSLEER. This CDR3 comprises 16 residues. The V gene lost 0 bases and the J gene lost 2 bases, with 13 bases spanning the gap. The CDR3 bases are TGCGCCAGCAGCCAAGATACAAGGGGGGGGAACTATGGCTACACCTTC. It encodes CASSQDTRGGNYGYTF.

The rearrangement uses TRBV28 and TRBJ2-5; 9 bases are shared with TRBD2. In germline, CDR1 is MDHEN, CDR2 SYDVKM. The ends lost 4 bases at V and 3 bases at J; junction bases unmatched: 0. This CDR3 has 13 residues. The CDR3 DNA follows: TGTGCCAGCAGTTCTAGCGGGGAAGAGACCCAGTACTTC. Translating gives CASSSSGEETQYF.

This chain links TRBV2 with TRBJ2-7, with D possibly TRBD1 on 8 matching bases. CDR3 length equals 14 residues. The V and J ends lost 7 bases and 5 bases respectively, with 18 bases between them. Germline loops: CDR1 SNHLY, CDR2 FYNNEI. The CDR3 DNA is TGTGCCAGCACCCTATTTACAGGGGGGGACGAGCAGTACTTC. It is translated as CASTLFTGGDEQYF.

The rearrangement links TRBV10-3 to TRBJ1-1; 8 bases align to TRBD1. The CDR3 runs to 16 residues. CDR1 and CDR2 (germline): ENHRY, SYGVKD. The junction had 12 bases not matched to a gene; V was cut back by 6 bases and J by 3 bases. The CDR3: CAIREQGGMTDTEAFF. The CDR3 DNA sequence: TGTGCCATCAGAGAACAGGGGGGGATGACGGACACTGAAGCTTTCTTT.